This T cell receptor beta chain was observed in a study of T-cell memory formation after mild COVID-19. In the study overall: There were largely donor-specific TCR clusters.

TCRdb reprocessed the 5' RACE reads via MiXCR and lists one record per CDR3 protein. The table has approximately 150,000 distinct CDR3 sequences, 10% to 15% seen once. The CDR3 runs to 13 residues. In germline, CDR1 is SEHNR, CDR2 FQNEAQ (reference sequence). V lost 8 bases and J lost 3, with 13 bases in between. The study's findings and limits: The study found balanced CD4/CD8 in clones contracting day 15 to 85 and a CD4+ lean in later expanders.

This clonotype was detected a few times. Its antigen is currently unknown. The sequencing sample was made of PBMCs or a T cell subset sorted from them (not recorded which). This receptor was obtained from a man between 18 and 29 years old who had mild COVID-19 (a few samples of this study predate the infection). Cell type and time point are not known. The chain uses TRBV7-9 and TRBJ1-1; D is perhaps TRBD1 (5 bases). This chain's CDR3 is CASVGVGDTEAFF. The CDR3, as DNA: TGTGCCAGCGTGGGGGTGGGGGACACTGAAGCTTTCTTT.